This paragraph reports one T cell receptor (beta chain). Its cognate antigen is unknown. The data belong to a study of cytomegalovirus exposure and HLA in healthy donors. Turning to the study itself: Findings of an earlier analysis included 110 million or so unique TCR beta sequences from some 200 million T cells. Study-level points and caveats: Sequences of the TCR beta chain were said to predict the HLA-A and HLA-B alleles of most subjects accurately. CMV antigen specificity was confirmed in vitro for a few CMV-associated chains. Analysis performed later showed TCR beta chains linked to HLA being more clonally expanded than equally common others.

The PCR had 60 Vbeta and 13 Jbeta primers. Here immunoSEQ multiplex PCR was the method, and the copy in TCRdb shows in-frame clones only, minus some. The table records tens of thousands of clones, over 75% of them present only once. The V gene's germline CDR1 is SGHRS and CDR2 YFSETQ. This CDR3 is 18 amino acids long. V shed 0 bases and J 0 bases; nucleotides not matched to a gene: 6. The chain carries TRBV5-1 and TRBJ2-2; TRBD2 matches 9 bases. The source material was PBMCs. This receptor was identified in a young woman in good health and CMV-seropositive. The CDR3 spells CASSLGGLALTNTGELFF. The CDR3 nucleotides are TGCGCCAGCAGCTTGGGGGGACTAGCTTTGACGAACACCGGGGAGCTGTTTTTT.